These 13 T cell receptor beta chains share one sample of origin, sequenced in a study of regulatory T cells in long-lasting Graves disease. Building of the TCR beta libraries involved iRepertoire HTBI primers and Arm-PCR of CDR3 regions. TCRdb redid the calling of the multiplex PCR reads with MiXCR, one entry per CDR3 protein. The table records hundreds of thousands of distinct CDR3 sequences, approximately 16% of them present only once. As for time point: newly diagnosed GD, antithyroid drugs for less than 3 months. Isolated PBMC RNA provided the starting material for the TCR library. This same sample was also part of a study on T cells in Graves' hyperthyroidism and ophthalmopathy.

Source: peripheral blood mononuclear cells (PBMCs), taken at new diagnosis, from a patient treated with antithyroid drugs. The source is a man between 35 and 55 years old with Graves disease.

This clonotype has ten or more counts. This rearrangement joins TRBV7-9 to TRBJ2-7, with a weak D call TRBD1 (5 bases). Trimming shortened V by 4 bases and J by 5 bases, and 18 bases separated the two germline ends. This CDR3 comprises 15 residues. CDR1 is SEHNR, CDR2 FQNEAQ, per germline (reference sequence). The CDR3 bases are TGTGCCAGCAGCTATTTCGGACAAAATGGAGACGAGCAGTACTTC. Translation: CASSYFGQNGDEQYF.

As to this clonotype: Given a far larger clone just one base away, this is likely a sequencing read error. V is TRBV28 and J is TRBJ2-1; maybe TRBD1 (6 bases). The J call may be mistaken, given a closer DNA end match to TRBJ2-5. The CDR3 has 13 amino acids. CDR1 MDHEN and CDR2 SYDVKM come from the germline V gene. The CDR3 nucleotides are TGTGCCGGCTATGACAGGCACCAAGAGACCCAGTACTTC. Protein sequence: CAGYDRHQETQYF.

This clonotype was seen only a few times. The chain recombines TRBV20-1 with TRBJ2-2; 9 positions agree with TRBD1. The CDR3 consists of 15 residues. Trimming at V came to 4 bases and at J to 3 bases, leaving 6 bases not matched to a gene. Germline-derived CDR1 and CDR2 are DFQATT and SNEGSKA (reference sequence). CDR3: CSATPGTGYTGELFF. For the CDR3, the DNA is TGCAGTGCTACCCCCGGGACAGGGTACACCGGGGAGCTGTTTTTT.

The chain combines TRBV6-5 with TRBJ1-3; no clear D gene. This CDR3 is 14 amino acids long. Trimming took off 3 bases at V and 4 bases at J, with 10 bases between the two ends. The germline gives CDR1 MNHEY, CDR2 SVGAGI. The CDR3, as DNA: TGTGCCAGCAGTTATAATCGCGCCGGAAACACCATATATTTT. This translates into CASSYNRAGNTIYF.

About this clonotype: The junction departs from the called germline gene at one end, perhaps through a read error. CDR3 DNA: TGCGCCAGCAGCCAACGAATAAATTTTAGGGACAGCGGTAACTACGAGCAGTACTTC. This gives the protein CASSQRINFRDSGNYEQYF. The chain combines TRBV4-2 with TRBJ2-7, with 7 positions matching TRBD1. The CDR3 contains 19 residues. Germline CDR1 LGHNA, CDR2 YNFKEQ.

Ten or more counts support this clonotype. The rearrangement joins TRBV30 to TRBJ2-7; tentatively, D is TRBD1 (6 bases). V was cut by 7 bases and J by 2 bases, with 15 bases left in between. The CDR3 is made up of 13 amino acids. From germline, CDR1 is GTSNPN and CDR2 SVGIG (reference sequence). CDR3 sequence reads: CAYSRQDAYEQYF. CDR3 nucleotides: TGTGCCTATAGCAGACAGGATGCCTACGAGCAGTACTTC. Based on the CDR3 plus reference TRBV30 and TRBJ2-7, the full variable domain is SQTIHQWPATLVQPVGSPLSLECTVEGTSNPNLYWYRQAAGRGLQLLFYSVGIGQISSEVPQNLSASRPQDRQFILSSKKLLLSDSGFYLCAYSRQDAYEQYFGPGTRLTVT.

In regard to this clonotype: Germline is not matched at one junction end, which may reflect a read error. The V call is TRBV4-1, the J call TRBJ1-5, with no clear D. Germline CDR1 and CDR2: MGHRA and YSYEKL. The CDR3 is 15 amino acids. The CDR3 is CASSQVTGSNQPQHF. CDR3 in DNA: TGTGCCAGCAGCCAAGTAACGGGAAGCAATCAGCCCCAGCATTTT.

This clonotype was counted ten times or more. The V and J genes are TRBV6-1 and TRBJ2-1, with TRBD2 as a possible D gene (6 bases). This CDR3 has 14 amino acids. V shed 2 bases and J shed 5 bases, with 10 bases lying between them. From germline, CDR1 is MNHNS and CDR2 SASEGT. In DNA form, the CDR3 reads TGTGCCAGCAGTGAAAGGCGGGGAGACAATGAGCAGTTCTTC. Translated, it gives CASSERRGDNEQFF.

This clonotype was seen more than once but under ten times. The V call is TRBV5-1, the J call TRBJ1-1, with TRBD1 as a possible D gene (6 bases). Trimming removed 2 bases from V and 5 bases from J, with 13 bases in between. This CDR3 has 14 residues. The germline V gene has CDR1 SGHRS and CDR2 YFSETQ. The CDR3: CASSFRGRRTEAFF. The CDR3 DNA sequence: TGCGCCAGCAGCTTTCGGGGGCGTCGGACTGAAGCTTTCTTT.

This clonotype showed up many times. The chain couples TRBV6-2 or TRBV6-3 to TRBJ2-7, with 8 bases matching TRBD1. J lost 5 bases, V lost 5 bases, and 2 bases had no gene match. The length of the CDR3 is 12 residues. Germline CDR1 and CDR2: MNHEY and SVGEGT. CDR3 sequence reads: CASSRTGNEQYF. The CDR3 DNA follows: TGTGCCAGCAGTAGGACAGGGAACGAGCAGTACTTC.

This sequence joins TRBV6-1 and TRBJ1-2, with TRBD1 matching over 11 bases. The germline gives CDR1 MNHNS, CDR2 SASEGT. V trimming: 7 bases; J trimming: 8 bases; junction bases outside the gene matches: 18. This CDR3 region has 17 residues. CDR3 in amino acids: CASTLPPPGQGVVGYTF. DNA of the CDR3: TGTGCCAGCACTCTTCCACCCCCGGGACAGGGGGTAGTCGGCTACACCTTC.

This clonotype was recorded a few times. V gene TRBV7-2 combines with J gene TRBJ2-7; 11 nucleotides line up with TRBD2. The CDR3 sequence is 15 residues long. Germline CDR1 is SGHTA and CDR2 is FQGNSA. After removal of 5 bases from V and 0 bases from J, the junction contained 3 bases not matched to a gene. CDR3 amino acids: CASSVTSGGSYEQYF. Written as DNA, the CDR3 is TGTGCCAGCAGCGTTACTAGCGGGGGCTCCTACGAGCAGTACTTC.

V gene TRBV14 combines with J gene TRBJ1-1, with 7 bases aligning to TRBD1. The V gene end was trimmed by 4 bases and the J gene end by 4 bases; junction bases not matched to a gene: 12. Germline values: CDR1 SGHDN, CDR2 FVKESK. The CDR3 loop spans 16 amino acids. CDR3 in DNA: TGTGCCAGCAGCCGGACGACAGGGAGCCCGGGCACTGAAGCTTTCTTT. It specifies CASSRTTGSPGTEAFF.